A selection of T cell receptor beta chains follows, all from one sample in a study of blood T cells in healthy people across ages. TCRdb fed the 5' RACE reads into MiXCR, producing one record per CDR3 protein. The sample shows about 1.8 million distinct CDR3 sequences, less than 50% of them seen only once. Sequencing was performed on blood. The receptors were gathered from a woman in her thirties or forties in good health. Each CDR3 is given with its conserved first and last residue. D genes are given only for firm matches. The size entry is marked missing in some rows and otherwise reads once, few, many or a size class.

size: NA
V: TRBV4-2
D: NA
J: TRBJ2-1
DNA: TGTGCCAGCAGCCGGCAGTCGGGGAATGAGCAGTTCTTC
CDR3: CASSRQSGNEQFF

size: few
V: TRBV20-1
D: NA
J: TRBJ2-3
DNA: TGCAGTGCTAGAAGACCCCCAAGTCATCCGTATTTT
CDR3: CSARRPPSHPYF

size: NA
V: TRBV11-1
D: TRBD2
J: TRBJ2-5
DNA: TGTGCCAGCAGCATAGGACTAGCGGACACCGAAGAGACCCAGTACTTC
CDR3: CASSIGLADTEETQYF

size: NA
V: TRBV20-1
D: NA
J: TRBJ2-1
DNA: TGCAGTGCTAGAGATAACGCGGGGCCCTACAATGAGCAGTTCTTC
CDR3: CSARDNAGPYNEQFF

size: NA
V: TRBV29-1
D: NA
J: TRBJ2-7
DNA: TGCAGCGTTGAGGGGCAGGGACCCTCTTACGAGCAGTACTTC
CDR3: CSVEGQGPSYEQYF

size: NA
V: TRBV20-1
D: TRBD1
J: TRBJ1-2
DNA: TGCAGTGCTAGGGTTGGACAGGGGGCACGCTATGGCTACACCTTC
CDR3: CSARVGQGARYGYTF

size: NA
V: TRBV9
D: TRBD1
J: TRBJ2-1
DNA: TGTGCCAGCAGCTCAAGCCCCGGGACAGGGTACTCCTATGAGCAGTTCTTC
CDR3: CASSSSPGTGYSYEQFF

size: NA
V: TRBV4-3
D: NA
J: TRBJ1-4
DNA: TGCGCCAGCAGCCAAGATACCGCACCGACCCCTGCGGGGGGACTGTTTTTT
CDR3: CASSQDTAPTPAGGLFF

size: NA
V: TRBV24-1
D: TRBD1
J: TRBJ2-5
DNA: TGTGCCACCAGAGGGACAGACCAAGAGACCCAGTACTTC
CDR3: CATRGTDQETQYF

size: few
V: TRBV20-1
D: NA
J: TRBJ1-1
DNA: TGCAGTGCTACCGCCCGTCAGGGAAGGAGCGCTGAAGCTTTCTTT
CDR3: CSATARQGRSAEAFF

size: NA
V: TRBV18
D: NA
J: TRBJ2-3
DNA: TGTGCCAGCTCACCACCTATTCCCGATACGCAGTATTTT
CDR3: CASSPPIPDTQYF

size: few
V: TRBV6-1
D: NA
J: TRBJ2-1
DNA: TGTGCCAGCCGACGGAGTGGCGGGCCATCCTACAATGAGCAGTTCTTC
CDR3: CASRRSGGPSYNEQFF

size: few
V: TRBV12-3/TRBV12-4
D: NA
J: TRBJ2-1
DNA: TGTGCCAGCAGTTTGAATAGTGCCTACAATGAGCAGTTCTTC
CDR3: CASSLNSAYNEQFF

size: few
V: TRBV27
D: NA
J: TRBJ1-5
DNA: TGTGCCAGCAGTTTCAGGCGGGGCAGTTATCAGCCCCAGCATTTT
CDR3: CASSFRRGSYQPQHF

size: few
V: TRBV2
D: NA
J: TRBJ2-7
DNA: TGTGCCAGCAGTGATTTTAGGGGCGAGCAGTACTTC
CDR3: CASSDFRGEQYF

size: NA
V: TRBV6-5
D: NA
J: TRBJ1-6
DNA: TGTGCCAGCAGTTACGCTTCACCCGGGGTTAATTCACCCCTCCACTTT
CDR3: CASSYASPGVNSPLHF

size: few
V: TRBV20-1
D: NA
J: TRBJ1-2
DNA: TGCAGTGCTTTGCCATACCCGGACGTCTTAGCTAACTATGGCTACACCTTC
CDR3: CSALPYPDVLANYGYTF

size: once
V: TRBV11-2
D: NA
J: TRBJ2-4
DNA: TGTGCCATCAGCTTCCACGCGCCCCAGTACTTC
CDR3: CAISFHAPQYF

size: NA
V: TRBV3-1
D: NA
J: TRBJ2-5
DNA: TGTGCCAGCAGCCAAGGATCGACAGTCCAAGAGACCCAGTACTTC
CDR3: CASSQGSTVQETQYF

size: NA
V: TRBV7-9
D: TRBD1
J: TRBJ1-2
DNA: TGTGCCAGCAGCTTAGCGCCCCCAGGGGGCGTGGGCTACACCTTC
CDR3: CASSLAPPGGVGYTF

size: NA
V: TRBV7-2
D: TRBD2
J: TRBJ2-3
DNA: TGTGCCAGCAGCCCGACTAGCGGGGGGCGGGAGGGTACGCAGTATTTT
CDR3: CASSPTSGGREGTQYF

size: few
V: TRBV7-2
D: NA
J: TRBJ2-5
DNA: TGTGCCAGCAGCCCTTGGGGGGAAGAGACCCAGTACTTC
CDR3: CASSPWGEETQYF

size: NA
V: TRBV3-1
D: TRBD1
J: TRBJ2-7
DNA: TGTGCCAGCAGCCAAAACCAGGGGGCGACCTACGAGCAGTACTTC
CDR3: CASSQNQGATYEQYF

size: NA
V: TRBV3-1
D: TRBD1
J: TRBJ2-5
DNA: TGTGCCAGCAGCCAAATCACAGGGGTCGGAGAGACCCAGTACTTC
CDR3: CASSQITGVGETQYF

size: few
V: TRBV5-1
D: TRBD2
J: TRBJ2-3
DNA: TGCGCCAGCAGCCTTAGGGGGACTAGCGGAAGCACAGATACGCAGTATTTT
CDR3: CASSLRGTSGSTDTQYF

size: few
V: TRBV29-1
D: TRBD2
J: TRBJ2-1
DNA: TGCAGCGTTTTAAATCTGGGCGGGGGCAATGAGCAGTTCTTC
CDR3: CSVLNLGGGNEQFF

size: NA
V: TRBV5-1
D: TRBD1
J: TRBJ2-7
DNA: TGCGCCAGCAGCGTCAGGGGGCCAACCTACGAGCAGTACTTC
CDR3: CASSVRGPTYEQYF

size: NA
V: TRBV4-3
D: NA
J: TRBJ1-2
DNA: TGCGCCAGCAGCTCGGTCTCTGGACCGGCCCCCTATGGCTACACCTTC
CDR3: CASSSVSGPAPYGYTF

size: NA
V: TRBV5-8
D: TRBD2
J: TRBJ2-1
DNA: TGTGCCAGCAGTCTCCTAGCGGCTTTGGTCTCCTACAATGAGCAGTTCTTC
CDR3: CASSLLAALVSYNEQFF

size: NA
V: TRBV2
D: NA
J: TRBJ1-1
DNA: TGTGCCAGCAGTGGGACATTCCTTAACACTGAAGCTTTCTTT
CDR3: CASSGTFLNTEAFF

size: many
V: TRBV4-2
D: TRBD2
J: TRBJ2-5
DNA: TGTGCCAGCAGCCAGACGCCGGGACTAGCGACTTTGAAGACCCAGTACTTC
CDR3: CASSQTPGLATLKTQYF

size: few
V: TRBV5-1
D: NA
J: TRBJ2-5
DNA: TGCGCCAGCAGCTTGAACGAGGCTCGCGGGTCAGAGACCCAGTACTTC
CDR3: CASSLNEARGSETQYF

size: once
V: TRBV24-1
D: NA
J: TRBJ2-3
DNA: TGTGCCACCAGTGCCCTGGGGGGACATTCGAGCACAGATACGCAGTATTTT
CDR3: CATSALGGHSSTDTQYF

size: few
V: TRBV28
D: NA
J: TRBJ2-3
DNA: TGTGCCAGCAGTTTACCGTTCAACCGTGCTAGCACAGATACGCAGTATTTT
CDR3: CASSLPFNRASTDTQYF

size: NA
V: TRBV20-1
D: TRBD1
J: TRBJ2-5
DNA: TGCAGTGCTGGGGTGACCGGGACAGGGGAGACCCAGTACTTC
CDR3: CSAGVTGTGETQYF

size: NA
V: TRBV15
D: TRBD1
J: TRBJ2-3
DNA: TGTGCCACCAGCAGGGACAGGGGGCTTTCAGATACGCAGTATTTT
CDR3: CATSRDRGLSDTQYF

size: NA
V: TRBV7-3
D: TRBD2
J: TRBJ2-7
DNA: TGTGCCAGCAGCACTAGCGGGGGGGCGAACAATGAGCAGTACTTC
CDR3: CASSTSGGANNEQYF

size: NA
V: TRBV29-1
D: NA
J: TRBJ1-2
DNA: TGCAGCGCTTACACGATAAACTATGGCTACACCTTC
CDR3: CSAYTINYGYTF

size: NA
V: TRBV7-2
D: NA
J: TRBJ2-1
DNA: TGTGCCAGCAGCTTCCCTAATAACAATGAGCAGTTCTTC
CDR3: CASSFPNNNEQFF

size: few
V: TRBV6-6
D: NA
J: TRBJ2-3
DNA: TGTGCCAGCAGTTACTCTGGGGTACCCCTGGATACGCAGTATTTT
CDR3: CASSYSGVPLDTQYF

size: few
V: TRBV29-1
D: TRBD2
J: TRBJ2-3
DNA: TGCAGCGTCTCCCGGACTAGCGGCAACACAGATACGCAGTATTTT
CDR3: CSVSRTSGNTDTQYF

size: few
V: TRBV4-1
D: TRBD1
J: TRBJ2-3
DNA: TGCGCCAGCAGCCACGTACAGACAGGGTTGGCAGATACGCAGTATTTT
CDR3: CASSHVQTGLADTQYF

size: NA
V: TRBV12-3/TRBV12-4
D: NA
J: TRBJ1-2
DNA: TGTGCCAGCACTCCCTTTAACTATGGCTACACCTTC
CDR3: CASTPFNYGYTF

size: NA
V: TRBV5-5
D: NA
J: TRBJ2-1
DNA: TGTGCCAGCAGCTTGGACGTCGGAGCTGAGCAGTTCTTC
CDR3: CASSLDVGAEQFF

size: few
V: TRBV15
D: NA
J: TRBJ1-2
DNA: TGTGCCACCAGCAGAAGAGCTACAAGGGCTAACTATGGCTACACCTTC
CDR3: CATSRRATRANYGYTF

size: NA
V: TRBV5-3
D: NA
J: TRBJ2-5
DNA: TGTGCCAGAAGACGAAAGGGGATTCCCTACGAGCAGTACTTT
CDR3: CARRRKGIPYEQYF

size: NA
V: TRBV7-2
D: NA
J: TRBJ2-5
DNA: TGTGCCAGCAGCTCCCCGGTGGAGTCCCAGTACTTC
CDR3: CASSSPVESQYF

size: once
V: TRBV7-9
D: TRBD2
J: TRBJ2-1
DNA: TGTGCCAGCAGCCCTCTCCTAGCGGGGGGGGTCAACAATGAGCAGTTCTTC
CDR3: CASSPLLAGGVNNEQFF

size: NA
V: TRBV7-9
D: TRBD1
J: TRBJ1-2
DNA: TGTGCCAGCAGCTGGGGCGGACAGGGGGGCTATGGCTACACCTTC
CDR3: CASSWGGQGGYGYTF

size: many
V: TRBV5-1
D: NA
J: TRBJ2-3
DNA: TGCGCCAGCAGCTTGTTTTCCAGCACAGATACGCAGTATTTT
CDR3: CASSLFSSTDTQYF

size: NA
V: TRBV4-2
D: NA
J: TRBJ2-3
DNA: TGTGCCAGCAGCCAGACCGCTAAGGACCGGATAGTTACGCAGTATTTT
CDR3: CASSQTAKDRIVTQYF

size: NA
V: TRBV5-1
D: NA
J: TRBJ2-6
DNA: TGCGCCAGCAGCTTATCCCCTCGTGGGGCCAACGTCCTGACTTTC
CDR3: CASSLSPRGANVLTF

size: few
V: TRBV10-3
D: TRBD2
J: TRBJ2-3
DNA: TGTGCCTCCGGGACTAGCGCCACAGATACGCAGTATTTT
CDR3: CASGTSATDTQYF

size: few
V: TRBV5-6
D: NA
J: TRBJ2-5
DNA: TGTGCCAGCAGCCTGGAGGGTGCGTCGGAGACCCAGTACTTC
CDR3: CASSLEGASETQYF

size: NA
V: TRBV9
D: TRBD2
J: TRBJ2-1
DNA: TGTGCCAGCAGCGTAGAGAGCGGTAGCGGGGGGTGGGTCAATGAGCAGTTCTTC
CDR3: CASSVESGSGGWVNEQFF

size: NA
V: TRBV7-9
D: TRBD2
J: TRBJ2-3
DNA: TGTGCTAGCAGCTTAGGTTGGCTAGCGGGAGGGGCAGATACGCAGTATTTT
CDR3: CASSLGWLAGGADTQYF

size: NA
V: TRBV25-1
D: NA
J: TRBJ1-4
DNA: TGTGCCAGCAACCCGCGGTTGGGGGAAAAACTGTTTTTT
CDR3: CASNPRLGEKLFF

size: few
V: TRBV6-5
D: TRBD1
J: TRBJ1-2
DNA: TGTGCCAGCAGTTACTTGAGACAAAGACAGGGTACTAACTATGGCTACACCTTC
CDR3: CASSYLRQRQGTNYGYTF

size: NA
V: TRBV6-2/TRBV6-3
D: NA
J: TRBJ2-5
DNA: TGTGCCAGCACCTCCAGGGGTGGCGAAGAGACCCAGTACTTC
CDR3: CASTSRGGEETQYF

size: NA
V: TRBV7-2
D: NA
J: TRBJ2-1
DNA: TGTGCCAGCAGCCTTTGGACAGCGTCCTACAATGAGCAGTTCTTC
CDR3: CASSLWTASYNEQFF